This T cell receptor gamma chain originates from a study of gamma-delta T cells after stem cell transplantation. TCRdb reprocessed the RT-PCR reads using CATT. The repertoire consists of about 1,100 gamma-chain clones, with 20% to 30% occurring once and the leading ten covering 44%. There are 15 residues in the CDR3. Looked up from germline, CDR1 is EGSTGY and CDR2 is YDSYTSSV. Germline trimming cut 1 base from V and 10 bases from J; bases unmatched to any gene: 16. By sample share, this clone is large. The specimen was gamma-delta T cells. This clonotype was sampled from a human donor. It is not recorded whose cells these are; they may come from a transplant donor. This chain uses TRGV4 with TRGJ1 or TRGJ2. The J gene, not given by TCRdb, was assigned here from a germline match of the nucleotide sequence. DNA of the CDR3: TGTGCCACCTGGGATGGCCGCGGTGGGGCGGGGAAGAAACTCTTT. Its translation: CATWDGRGGAGKKLF.